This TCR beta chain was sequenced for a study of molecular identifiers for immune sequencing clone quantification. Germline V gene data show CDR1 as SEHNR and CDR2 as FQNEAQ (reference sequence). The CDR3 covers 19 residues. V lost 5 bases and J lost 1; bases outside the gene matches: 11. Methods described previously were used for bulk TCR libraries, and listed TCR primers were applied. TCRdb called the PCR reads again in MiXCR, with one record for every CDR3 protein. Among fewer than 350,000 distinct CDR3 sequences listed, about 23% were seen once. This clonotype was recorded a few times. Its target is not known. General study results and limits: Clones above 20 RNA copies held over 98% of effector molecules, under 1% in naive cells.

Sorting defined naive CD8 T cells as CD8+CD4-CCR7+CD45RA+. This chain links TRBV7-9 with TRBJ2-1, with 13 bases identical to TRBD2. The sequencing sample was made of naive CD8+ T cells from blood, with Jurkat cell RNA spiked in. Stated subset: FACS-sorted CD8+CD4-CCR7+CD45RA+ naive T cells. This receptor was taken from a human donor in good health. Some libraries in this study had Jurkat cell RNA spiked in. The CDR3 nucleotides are TGTGCCAGCAGCCCTAAACTAGCGGGAGGGGTCTTTTCCTACAATGAGCAGTTCTTC. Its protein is CASSPKLAGGVFSYNEQFF.